This T cell receptor (beta chain) was sequenced in a study of molecular identifiers for immune sequencing clone quantification. The CDR3 contains 13 residues. V dropped 2 bases and J dropped 4 bases, with 9 bases sitting between them. The germline gives CDR1 MNHEY, CDR2 SMNVEV (reference sequence). This clonotype was picked up many times. MiXCR was run by TCRdb on the PCR reads, yielding one entry per CDR3 protein. The sample has over 65,000 distinct CDR3 sequences, 25% seen once; the top ten hold 0.7% to 0.8%. The chain has TRBV27 and TRBJ2-7, with a weak D call TRBD2 (6 bases). Sequenced sample: naive CD8+ T cells from blood, with Jurkat cell RNA spiked in. Subset meaning: FACS-sorted CD8+CD4-CCR7+CD45RA+ naive T cells. This TCR was recovered from a human donor in good health. Some libraries in this study had Jurkat cell RNA spiked in. This CDR3 is CASSLQGGYEQYF. CDR3 sequence (DNA): TGTGCCAGCAGTTTACAGGGAGGTTACGAGCAGTACTTC.